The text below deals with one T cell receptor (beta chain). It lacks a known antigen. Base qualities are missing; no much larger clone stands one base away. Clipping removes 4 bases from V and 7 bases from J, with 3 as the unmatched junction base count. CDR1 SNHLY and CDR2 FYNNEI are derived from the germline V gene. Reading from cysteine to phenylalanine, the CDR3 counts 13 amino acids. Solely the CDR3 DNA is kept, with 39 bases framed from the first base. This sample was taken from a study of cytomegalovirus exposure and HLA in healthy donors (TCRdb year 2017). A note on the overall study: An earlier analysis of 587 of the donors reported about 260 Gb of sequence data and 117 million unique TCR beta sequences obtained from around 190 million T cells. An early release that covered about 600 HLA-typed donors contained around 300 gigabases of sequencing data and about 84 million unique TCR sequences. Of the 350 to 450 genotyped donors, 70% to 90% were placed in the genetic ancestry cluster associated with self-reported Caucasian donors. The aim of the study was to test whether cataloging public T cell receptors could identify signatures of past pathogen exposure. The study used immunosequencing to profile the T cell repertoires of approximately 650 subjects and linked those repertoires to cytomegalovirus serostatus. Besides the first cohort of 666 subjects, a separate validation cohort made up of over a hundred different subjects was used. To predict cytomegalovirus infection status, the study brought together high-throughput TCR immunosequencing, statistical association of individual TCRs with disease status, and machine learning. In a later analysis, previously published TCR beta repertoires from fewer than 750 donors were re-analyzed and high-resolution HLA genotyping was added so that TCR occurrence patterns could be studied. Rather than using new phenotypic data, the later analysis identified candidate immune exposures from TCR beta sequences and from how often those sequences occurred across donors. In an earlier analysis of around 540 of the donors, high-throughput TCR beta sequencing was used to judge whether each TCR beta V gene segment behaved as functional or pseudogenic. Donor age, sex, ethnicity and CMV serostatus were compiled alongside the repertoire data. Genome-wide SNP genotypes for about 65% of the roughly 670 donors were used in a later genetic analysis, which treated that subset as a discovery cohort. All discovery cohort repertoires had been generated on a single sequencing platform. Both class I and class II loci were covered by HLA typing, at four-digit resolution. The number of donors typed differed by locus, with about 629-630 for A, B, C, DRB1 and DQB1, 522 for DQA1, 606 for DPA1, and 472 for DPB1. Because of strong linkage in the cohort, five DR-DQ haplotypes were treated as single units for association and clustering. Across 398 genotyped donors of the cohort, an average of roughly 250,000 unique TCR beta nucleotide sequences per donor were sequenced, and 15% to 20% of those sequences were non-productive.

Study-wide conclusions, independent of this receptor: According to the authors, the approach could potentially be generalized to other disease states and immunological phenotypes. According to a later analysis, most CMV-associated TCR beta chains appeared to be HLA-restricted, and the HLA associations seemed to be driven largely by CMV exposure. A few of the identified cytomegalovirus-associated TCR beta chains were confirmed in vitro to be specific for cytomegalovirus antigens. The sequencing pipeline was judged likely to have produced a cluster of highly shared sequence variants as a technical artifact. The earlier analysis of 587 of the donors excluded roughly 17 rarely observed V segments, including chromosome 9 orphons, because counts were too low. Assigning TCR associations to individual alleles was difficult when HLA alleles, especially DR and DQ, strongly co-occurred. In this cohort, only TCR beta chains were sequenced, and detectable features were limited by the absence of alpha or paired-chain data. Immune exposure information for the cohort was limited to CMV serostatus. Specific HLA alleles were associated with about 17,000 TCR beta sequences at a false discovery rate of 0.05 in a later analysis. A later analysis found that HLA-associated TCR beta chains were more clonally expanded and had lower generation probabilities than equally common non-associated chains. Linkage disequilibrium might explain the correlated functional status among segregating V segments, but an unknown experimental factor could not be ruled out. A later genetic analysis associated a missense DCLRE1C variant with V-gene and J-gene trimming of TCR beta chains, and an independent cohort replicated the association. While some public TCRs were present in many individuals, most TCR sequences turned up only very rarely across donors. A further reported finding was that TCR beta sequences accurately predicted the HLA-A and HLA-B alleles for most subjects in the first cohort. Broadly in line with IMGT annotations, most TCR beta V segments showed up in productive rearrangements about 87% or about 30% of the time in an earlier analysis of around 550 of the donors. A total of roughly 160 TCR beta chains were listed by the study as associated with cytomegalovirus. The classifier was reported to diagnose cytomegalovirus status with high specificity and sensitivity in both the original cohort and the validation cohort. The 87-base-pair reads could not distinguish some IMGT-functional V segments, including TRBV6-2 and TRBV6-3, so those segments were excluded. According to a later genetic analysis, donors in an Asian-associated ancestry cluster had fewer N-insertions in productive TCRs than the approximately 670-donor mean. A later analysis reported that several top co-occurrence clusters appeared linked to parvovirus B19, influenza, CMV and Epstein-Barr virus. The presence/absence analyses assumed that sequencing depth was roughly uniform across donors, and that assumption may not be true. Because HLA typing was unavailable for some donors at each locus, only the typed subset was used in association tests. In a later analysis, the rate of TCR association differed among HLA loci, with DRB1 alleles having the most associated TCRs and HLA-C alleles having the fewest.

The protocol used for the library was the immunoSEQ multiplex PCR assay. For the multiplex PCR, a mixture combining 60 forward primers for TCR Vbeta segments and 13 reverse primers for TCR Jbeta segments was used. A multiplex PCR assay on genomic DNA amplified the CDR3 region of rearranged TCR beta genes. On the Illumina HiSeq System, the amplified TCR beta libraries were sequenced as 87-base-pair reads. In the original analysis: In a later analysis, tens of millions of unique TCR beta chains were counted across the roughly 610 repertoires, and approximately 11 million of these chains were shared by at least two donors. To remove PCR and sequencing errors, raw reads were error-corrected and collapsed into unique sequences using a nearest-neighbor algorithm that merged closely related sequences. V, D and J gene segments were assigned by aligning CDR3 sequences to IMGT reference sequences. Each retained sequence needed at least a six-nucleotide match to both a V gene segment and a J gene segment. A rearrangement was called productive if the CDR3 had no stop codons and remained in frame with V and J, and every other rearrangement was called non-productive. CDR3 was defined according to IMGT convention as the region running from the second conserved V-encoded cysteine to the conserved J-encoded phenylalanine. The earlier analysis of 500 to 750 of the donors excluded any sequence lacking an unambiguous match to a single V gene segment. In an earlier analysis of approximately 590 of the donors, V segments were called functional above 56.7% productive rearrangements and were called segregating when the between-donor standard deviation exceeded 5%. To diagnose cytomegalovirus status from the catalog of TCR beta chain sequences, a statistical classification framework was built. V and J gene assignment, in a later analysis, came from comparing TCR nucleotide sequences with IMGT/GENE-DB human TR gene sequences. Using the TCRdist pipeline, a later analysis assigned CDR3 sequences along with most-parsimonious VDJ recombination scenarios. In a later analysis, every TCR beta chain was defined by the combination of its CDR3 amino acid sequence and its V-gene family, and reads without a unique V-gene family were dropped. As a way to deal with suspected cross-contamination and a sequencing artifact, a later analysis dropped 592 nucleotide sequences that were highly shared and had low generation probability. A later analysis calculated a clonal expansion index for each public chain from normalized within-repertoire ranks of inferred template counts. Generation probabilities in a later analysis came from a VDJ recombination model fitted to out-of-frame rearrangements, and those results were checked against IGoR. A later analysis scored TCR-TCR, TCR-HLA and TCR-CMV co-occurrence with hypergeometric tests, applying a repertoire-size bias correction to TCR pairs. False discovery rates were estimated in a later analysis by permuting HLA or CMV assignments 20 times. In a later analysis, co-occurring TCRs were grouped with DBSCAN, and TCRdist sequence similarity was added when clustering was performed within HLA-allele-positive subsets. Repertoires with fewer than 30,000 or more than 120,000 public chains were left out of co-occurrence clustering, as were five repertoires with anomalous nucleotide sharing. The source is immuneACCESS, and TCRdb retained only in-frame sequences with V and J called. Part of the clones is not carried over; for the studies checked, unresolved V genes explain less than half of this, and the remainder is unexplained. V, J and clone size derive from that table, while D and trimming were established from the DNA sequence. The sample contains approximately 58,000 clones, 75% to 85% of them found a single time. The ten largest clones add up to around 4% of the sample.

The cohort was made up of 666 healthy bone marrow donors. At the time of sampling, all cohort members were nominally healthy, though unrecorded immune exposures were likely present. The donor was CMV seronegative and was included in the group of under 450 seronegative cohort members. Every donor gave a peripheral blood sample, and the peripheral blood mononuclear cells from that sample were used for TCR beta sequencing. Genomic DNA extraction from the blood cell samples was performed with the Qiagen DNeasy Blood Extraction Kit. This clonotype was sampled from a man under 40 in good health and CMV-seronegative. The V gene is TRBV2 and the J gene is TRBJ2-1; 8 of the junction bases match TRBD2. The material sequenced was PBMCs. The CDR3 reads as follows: CASSGAGENEQFF. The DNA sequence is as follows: TGTGCCAGCAGTGGAGCGGGAGAAAATGAGCAGTTCTTC.